This is a list of T cell receptor beta chains from one sample in a study of blood T cell repertoires in COVID-19. TCRdb's copy holds only in-frame clones and misses some; the assay was immunoSEQ multiplex PCR. The sample yields hundreds of thousands of clones, more than 75% seen once. The specimen was peripheral blood. The receptors originated from a man aged 50 or older with COVID-19, enrolled during active disease. The CDR3 runs from the conserved cysteine through the conserved F or W. The D gene is left open where the match is weak. Some rows have no size entry. The others give once, few or many, or a class for an expanded clone.

cdr3_aa: CASSRQGAREGYTF
cdr3_nt: TGTGCCAGCAGCCGACAGGGGGCTCGTGAGGGCTACACCTTC
j_call: TRBJ1-2
clone_size: -
d_call: TRBD1
v_call: TRBV5-4

cdr3_aa: CASSDRDTTDTQYF
cdr3_nt: TGTGCCAGCAGTGATCGGGACACCACAGATACGCAGTATTTT
j_call: TRBJ2-3
clone_size: once
d_call: -
v_call: TRBV6-4

cdr3_aa: CASRPGTGNEKLFF
cdr3_nt: TGTGCCAGCAGGCCAGGGACAGGGAATGAAAAACTGTTTTTT
j_call: TRBJ1-4
clone_size: -
d_call: TRBD1
v_call: TRBV7-9

cdr3_aa: CASRGGLASGELFF
cdr3_nt: TGTGCCAGTAGAGGGGGACTAGCAAGCGGGGAGCTGTTTTTT
j_call: TRBJ2-2
clone_size: -
d_call: TRBD2
v_call: TRBV19

cdr3_aa: CASSLVSGSFFPDTQYF
cdr3_nt: TGTGCCAGCAGCTTAGTTAGCGGGAGTTTTTTCCCAGATACGCAGTATTTT
j_call: TRBJ2-3
clone_size: few
d_call: TRBD2
v_call: TRBV7-2

cdr3_aa: CASSFGQPRKALHF
cdr3_nt: TGTGCCAGCAGCTTCGGACAGCCAAGAAAGGCCCTCCACTTT
j_call: TRBJ1-6
clone_size: -
d_call: -
v_call: TRBV7-8

cdr3_aa: CASSSDRDQPQHF
cdr3_nt: TGTGCCAGCAGCTCCGATCGGGATCAGCCCCAGCATTTT
j_call: TRBJ1-5
clone_size: -
d_call: -
v_call: TRBV7-2

cdr3_aa: CASSRGGQVNTEAFF
cdr3_nt: TGTGCCAGCAGCCGCGGCGGGCAGGTGAACACTGAAGCTTTCTTT
j_call: TRBJ1-1
clone_size: -
d_call: -
v_call: TRBV5-6

cdr3_aa: CASSFWGGPNSGNTIYF
cdr3_nt: TGCGCCAGCAGCTTTTGGGGGGGCCCGAACTCTGGAAACACCATATATTTT
j_call: TRBJ1-3
clone_size: -
d_call: -
v_call: TRBV5-1

cdr3_aa: CASSPGSGGPIYEQYF
cdr3_nt: TGTGCCAGCAGCCCCGGTAGCGGGGGGCCCATCTACGAGCAGTACTTC
j_call: TRBJ2-7
clone_size: -
d_call: TRBD2
v_call: TRBV11-2

cdr3_aa: CASRKGASGIGEQFF
cdr3_nt: TGTGCCAGCAGGAAGGGGGCTAGCGGGATCGGTGAGCAGTTCTTC
j_call: TRBJ2-1
clone_size: -
d_call: TRBD2
v_call: TRBV9

cdr3_aa: CASSYSTRTQEAFF
cdr3_nt: TGTGCCAGCAGTTACTCGACAAGAACACAAGAAGCTTTCTTT
j_call: TRBJ1-1
clone_size: once
d_call: -
v_call: TRBV6-2/TRBV6-3

cdr3_aa: CASTSGQGPAGELFF
cdr3_nt: TGTGCCAGCACCTCCGGACAGGGACCCGCCGGGGAGCTGTTTTTT
j_call: TRBJ2-2
clone_size: -
d_call: TRBD1
v_call: TRBV28

cdr3_aa: CASSPSGNTIYF
cdr3_nt: TGTGCCAGCAGCCCAAGCGGAAACACCATATATTTT
j_call: TRBJ1-3
clone_size: -
d_call: -
v_call: TRBV9

cdr3_aa: CASSQQGATGKLFF
cdr3_nt: TGCGCCAGCAGCCAACAGGGGGCAACGGGAAAACTGTTTTTT
j_call: TRBJ1-4
clone_size: once
d_call: TRBD1
v_call: TRBV5-1

cdr3_aa: CASSQPSSFEQYF
cdr3_nt: TGTGCCAGCAGCCAGCCCAGTTCTTTCGAGCAGTACTTC
j_call: TRBJ2-7
clone_size: -
d_call: -
v_call: TRBV14

cdr3_aa: CASSPPGQGRDYTF
cdr3_nt: TGTGCCAGCAGCCCCCCGGGACAAGGGAGGGACTACACCTTC
j_call: TRBJ1-2
clone_size: -
d_call: -
v_call: TRBV5-5

cdr3_aa: CASSYSADYGYTF
cdr3_nt: TGTGCCAGCAGTTATTCTGCAGACTATGGCTACACCTTC
j_call: TRBJ1-2
clone_size: -
d_call: -
v_call: TRBV6-9

cdr3_aa: CASSFLYRDTYEQYF
cdr3_nt: TGTGCCAGCAGTTTCCTTTACAGGGACACCTACGAGCAGTACTTC
j_call: TRBJ2-7
clone_size: -
d_call: -
v_call: TRBV27

cdr3_aa: CASSLGASGYNEQFF
cdr3_nt: TGTGCCAGCAGCTTAGGGGCTAGCGGTTACAATGAGCAGTTCTTC
j_call: TRBJ2-1
clone_size: few
d_call: TRBD2
v_call: TRBV7-2

cdr3_aa: CASRERTGYGYTF
cdr3_nt: TGTGCCAGCAGAGAACGGACAGGCTATGGCTACACCTTC
j_call: TRBJ1-2
clone_size: -
d_call: TRBD1
v_call: TRBV28

cdr3_aa: CASSVGGQSSYGYTF
cdr3_nt: TGTGCCAGCAGCGTAGGTGGACAGTCATCCTATGGCTACACCTTC
j_call: TRBJ1-2
clone_size: -
d_call: -
v_call: TRBV9

cdr3_aa: CASRRGISTDTQYF
cdr3_nt: TGTGCCAGCAGGAGGGGGATTAGCACAGATACGCAGTATTTT
j_call: TRBJ2-3
clone_size: -
d_call: -
v_call: TRBV27